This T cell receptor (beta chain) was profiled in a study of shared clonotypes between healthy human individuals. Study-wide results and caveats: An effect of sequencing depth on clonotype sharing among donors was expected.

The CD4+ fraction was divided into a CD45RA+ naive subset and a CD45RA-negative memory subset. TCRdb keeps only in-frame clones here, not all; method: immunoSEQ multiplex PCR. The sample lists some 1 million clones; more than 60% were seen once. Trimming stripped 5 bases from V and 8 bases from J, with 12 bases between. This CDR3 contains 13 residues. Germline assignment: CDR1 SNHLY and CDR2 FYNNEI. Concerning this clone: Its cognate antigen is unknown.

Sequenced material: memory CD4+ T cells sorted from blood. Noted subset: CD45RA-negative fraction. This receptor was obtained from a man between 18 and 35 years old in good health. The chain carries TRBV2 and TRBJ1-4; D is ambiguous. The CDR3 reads CASSLMVQEKLFF. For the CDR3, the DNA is TGTGCCAGCAGTCTAATGGTGCAGGAAAAACTGTTTTTT. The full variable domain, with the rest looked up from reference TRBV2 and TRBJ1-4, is EPEVTQTPSHQVTQMGQEVILRCVPISNHLYFYWYRQILGQKVEFLVSFYNNEISEKSEIFDDQFSVERPDGSNFTLKIRSTKLEDSAMYFCASSLMVQEKLFFGSGTQLSVL.